These T cell receptor beta chains were read from a single sample in a study of beta chain features in type 1 diabetes. TCRdb keeps only in-frame clones here, not all; method: immunoSEQ multiplex PCR. The table shows 400,000 to 550,000 clones, with about an eighth occurring only once. Sample: naive CD4+ T cells from blood. The receptors were gathered from a woman aged 18-29 years in good health. The CDR3 runs from the conserved cysteine through the conserved F or W. The D gene is left open where the match is weak. For some rows the clone size is stated as once, few or many, or as a class when expanded; others skip it.

cdr3_length: 15; d_call: TRBD2; j_call: TRBJ2-3; v_call: TRBV2; clone_size: few; cdr3_nt: TGTGCCACCCGGAGCGGGGGGGCCCGCGCAGATACGCAGTATTTT; cdr3_aa: CATRSGGARADTQYF
cdr3_length: 15; d_call: -; j_call: TRBJ1-2; v_call: TRBV4-3; clone_size: few; cdr3_nt: TGCGCCAGCAGCCAAAACCACAGGGCTAACTATGGCTACACCTTC; cdr3_aa: CASSQNHRANYGYTF
cdr3_length: 14; d_call: TRBD1; j_call: TRBJ2-1; v_call: TRBV11-2; clone_size: -; cdr3_nt: TGTGCCAGCAGCTATCGACAGGGGTTGAATGAGCAGTTCTTC; cdr3_aa: CASSYRQGLNEQFF
cdr3_length: 14; d_call: TRBD2; j_call: TRBJ2-2; v_call: TRBV7-2; clone_size: few; cdr3_nt: TGTGCCAGCAAAATAGCGGGAGGATCCGGGGAGCTGTTTTTT; cdr3_aa: CASKIAGGSGELFF
cdr3_length: 15; d_call: -; j_call: TRBJ2-1; v_call: TRBV5-4; clone_size: -; cdr3_nt: TGTGCCAGCAGCTTACAGGGAAGCTCCTACAATGAGCAGTTCTTC; cdr3_aa: CASSLQGSSYNEQFF
cdr3_length: 14; d_call: -; j_call: TRBJ2-1; v_call: TRBV29-1; clone_size: -; cdr3_nt: TGCAGCGTTGTACTTAGCGGAGCCTACAATGAGCAGTTCTTC; cdr3_aa: CSVVLSGAYNEQFF
cdr3_length: 13; d_call: -; j_call: TRBJ2-3; v_call: TRBV29-1; clone_size: -; cdr3_nt: TGCAGCGGTTGGGATCCCTACACAGATACGCAGTATTTT; cdr3_aa: CSGWDPYTDTQYF
cdr3_length: 15; d_call: -; j_call: TRBJ2-2; v_call: TRBV7-9; clone_size: few; cdr3_nt: TGTGCCAGCAGCTTAAGTAGAAGTTCAGCCGGGGAGCTGTTTTTT; cdr3_aa: CASSLSRSSAGELFF
cdr3_length: 14; d_call: TRBD1; j_call: TRBJ1-3; v_call: TRBV14; clone_size: few; cdr3_nt: TGTGCCAGCAGCCCTCGACAGGGTCGGGACACCATATATTTT; cdr3_aa: CASSPRQGRDTIYF
cdr3_length: 12; d_call: -; j_call: TRBJ2-3; v_call: TRBV15; clone_size: -; cdr3_nt: TGTGCCACCAGTAGACCGGGAACAACGCAGTATTTT; cdr3_aa: CATSRPGTTQYF
cdr3_length: 16; d_call: TRBD2; j_call: TRBJ2-1; v_call: TRBV7-6; clone_size: -; cdr3_nt: TGTGCCAGCAGCCCCCGACTAGCGGGGGCCTACAATGAGCAGTTCTTC; cdr3_aa: CASSPRLAGAYNEQFF
cdr3_length: 13; d_call: -; j_call: TRBJ2-4; v_call: TRBV5-1; clone_size: few; cdr3_nt: TGCGCCAGCAGGGGCCTAGCCAAAAACATTCAGTACTTC; cdr3_aa: CASRGLAKNIQYF
cdr3_length: 13; d_call: TRBD1; j_call: TRBJ1-4; v_call: TRBV29-1; clone_size: -; cdr3_nt: TGCAGCGCCCGGACAGGGGGCCGAGAAAAACTGTTTTTT; cdr3_aa: CSARTGGREKLFF